These 9 T cell receptor beta chains were all obtained from the same sample, sequenced in a study of OX40 agonist ivuxolimab in advanced cancers. Sequencing was performed with immunoSEQ multiplex PCR; in TCRdb, only in-frame clones are kept and a portion is missing. The repertoire holds 20,000 to 25,000 clones, 83% seen once, with about 49% in the top ten. The sample in question was CD4+ or CD8+ T cells sorted from blood, obtained in a trial of the OX40 agonist ivuxolimab. Every receptor here comes from an adult with an advanced solid tumor such as melanoma, head and neck, liver or kidney cancer.

V is TRBV29-1 and J is TRBJ2-5, with TRBD2 as a possible D gene (5 bases). This CDR3 has 15 residues. With 1 base removed from V and 5 bases from J, the gap between germline ends came to 17 bases. CDR1 and CDR2 from the germline V gene are SQVTM and ANQGSEA. This CDR3 reads CSVEGSGISYETQYF. In DNA form, the CDR3 reads TGCAGCGTTGAAGGGTCGGGGATTTCGTATGAGACCCAGTACTTC.

The chain employs TRBV27 and TRBJ1-6; 9 bases are shared with TRBD1. Germline CDR1 and CDR2: MNHEY and SMNVEV (reference sequence). The CDR3 has 20 amino acids. J was trimmed by 4 bases and V by 2 bases; bases with no gene match: 15. The CDR3 spells CASSLGVGQGLFTYNSPLHF. The CDR3 bases are TGTGCCAGCAGTTTAGGTGTGGGACAGGGATTATTTACTTATAATTCACCCCTCCACTTT.

The J gene is TRBJ2-7, the V gene TRBV9; weak D call: TRBD2 (6 bases). V lost 3 bases and J 5 bases, leaving 12 bases between the germline ends. The CDR3 sequence is 13 residues long. The germline CDR1 and CDR2 sequences are SGDLS and YYNGEE. CDR3 sequence reads: CASSGGDWNEQYF. CDR3 sequence (DNA): TGTGCCAGCAGCGGCGGGGATTGGAACGAGCAGTACTTC.

The chain has TRBV4-1 and TRBJ1-1, with D possibly being TRBD1 (5 bases). Germline-derived CDR1 and CDR2 are MGHRA and YSYEKL. The ends were cut back, 0 bases at V and 2 bases at J, with 16 bases in the middle. CDR3 length: 17 amino acids. CDR3 residues: CASSQDSVGGGNTEAFF. For the CDR3, the DNA is TGCGCCAGCAGCCAAGATTCGGTGGGGGGGGGAAACACTGAAGCTTTCTTT.

V is TRBV4-3 and J is TRBJ2-5; a possible D gene is TRBD2 (6 bases). In germline, CDR1 is LGHNA, CDR2 YSLEER. V was shortened by 1 base and J by 4 bases, with 13 bases between the two germline ends. The CDR3 sequence is 15 residues long. CDR3 amino acids: CASSQGPGGGETQYF. The CDR3 DNA sequence: TGCGCCAGCAGCCAAGGACCCGGGGGAGGAGAGACCCAGTACTTC.

The V gene is TRBV4-3, the J gene TRBJ1-5; the match to TRBD1 covers 9 bases. The CDR3 runs to 16 residues. Germline CDR1 and CDR2: LGHNA and YSLEER. Trimming took 0 bases from V and 6 from J; bases not matched to a gene: 6. CDR3 DNA sequence: TGCGCCAGCAGCCAAGATTGGACAGGGGTATTTCAGCCCCAGCATTTT. As protein: CASSQDWTGVFQPQHF.

This rearrangement joins TRBV4-3 to TRBJ1-2; 8 bases align to TRBD1. V shed 1 base, J shed 4 bases, and the junction held 2 bases outside the gene matches. This CDR3 contains 14 residues. From germline, CDR1 is LGHNA and CDR2 YSLEER. The CDR3 coding sequence is TGCGCCAGCAGCCAAGGACAGGGGTTCTATGGCTACACCTTC. Protein sequence: CASSQGQGFYGYTF.

The chain employs TRBV7-9 and TRBJ2-1; 7 bases agree with TRBD2. Germline V gene sequence: CDR1 SEHNR, CDR2 FQNEAQ (reference sequence). This CDR3 region has 16 residues. V was pared by 5 bases and J by 3 bases, with 10 bases of the junction left unmatched. The CDR3 sequence is CASSPEAGANYNEQFF. CDR3 coding DNA: TGTGCCAGCAGCCCGGAGGCGGGAGCGAACTACAATGAGCAGTTCTTC.

CDR3 loop: CASSTDRTSFSYNEQFF. In DNA form, the CDR3 reads TGTGCCAGCAGCACGGACAGGACGTCTTTCTCCTACAATGAGCAGTTCTTC. V gene TRBV7-2 combines with J gene TRBJ2-1; 7 positions agree with TRBD1. The CDR3 covers 17 residues. After removal of 5 bases from V and 0 bases from J, the junction contained 10 bases not matched to a gene. Looked up from germline, CDR1 is SGHTA and CDR2 is FQGNSA.